One and the same sample provided the 3 T cell receptor beta chains below, sequenced in a study of Ad26.COV2.S vaccination and SARS-CoV-2 variants. The treatment is: roughly 18 received Ad26.COV2.S at low or high dose, single or two shots; roughly five received placebo; per-sample allocation not given. It was on day 63 after the first vaccine or placebo injection that samples were taken. Here immunoSEQ multiplex PCR was the method, and the copy in TCRdb shows in-frame clones only, minus some. The sample gives around 450,000 clones, roughly nine tenths of which show up once; around 2.6% is in the top ten. The input for sequencing was peripheral blood, taken in a trial of Ad26.COV2.S vaccine versus placebo. Every receptor here comes from a person aged 18-65 years who received the Ad26.COV2.S COVID-19 vaccine or a placebo.

The V gene is TRBV7-2, the J gene TRBJ2-4; D ambiguous. The CDR3 is 14 amino acids. Trimming took 2 bases from V and 0 from J, leaving 5 bases between them. Germline CDR1 is SGHTA and CDR2 is FQGNSA. The CDR3: CASSLPGAKNIQYF. DNA for the CDR3: TGTGCCAGCAGCTTACCCGGAGCCAAAAACATTCAGTACTTC.

The genes are TRBV20-1 and TRBJ1-6; perhaps TRBD1 as D (5 bases). The CDR3 consists of 14 residues. The V gene's germline CDR1 is DFQATT and CDR2 SNEGSKA (reference sequence). V gave up 3 bases and J gave up 7 bases, with 13 bases separating them. CDR3: CSASPQGGNSPLHF. As DNA, the CDR3 is TGCAGTGCTAGTCCGCAGGGTGGAAATTCACCCCTCCACTTT.

This clone was observed a single time. The V call is TRBV6-5, the J call TRBJ1-1, with D possibly TRBD1 on 6 matching bases. The CDR3 spans 15 residues. Germline lookup yields CDR1 MNHEY and CDR2 SVGAGI. V lost 0 bases and J 1 base, leaving 9 bases between the germline ends. CDR3 bases: TGTGCCAGCAGTTACTCCAGGGGTTGGAACACTGAAGCTTTCTTT. Translation: CASSYSRGWNTEAFF.